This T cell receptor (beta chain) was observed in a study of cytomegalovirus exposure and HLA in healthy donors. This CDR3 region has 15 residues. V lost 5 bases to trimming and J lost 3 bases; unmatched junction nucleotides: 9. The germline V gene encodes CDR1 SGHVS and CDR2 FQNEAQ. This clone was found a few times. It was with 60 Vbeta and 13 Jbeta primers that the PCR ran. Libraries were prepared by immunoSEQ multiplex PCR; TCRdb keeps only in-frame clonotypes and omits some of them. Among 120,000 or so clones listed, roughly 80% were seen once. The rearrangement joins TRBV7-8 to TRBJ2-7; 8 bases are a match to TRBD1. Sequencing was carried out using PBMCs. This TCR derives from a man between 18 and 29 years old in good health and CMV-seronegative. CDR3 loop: CASSRQGAINYEQYF. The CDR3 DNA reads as TGTGCCAGCAGCCGCCAGGGGGCTATCAACTACGAGCAGTACTTC.